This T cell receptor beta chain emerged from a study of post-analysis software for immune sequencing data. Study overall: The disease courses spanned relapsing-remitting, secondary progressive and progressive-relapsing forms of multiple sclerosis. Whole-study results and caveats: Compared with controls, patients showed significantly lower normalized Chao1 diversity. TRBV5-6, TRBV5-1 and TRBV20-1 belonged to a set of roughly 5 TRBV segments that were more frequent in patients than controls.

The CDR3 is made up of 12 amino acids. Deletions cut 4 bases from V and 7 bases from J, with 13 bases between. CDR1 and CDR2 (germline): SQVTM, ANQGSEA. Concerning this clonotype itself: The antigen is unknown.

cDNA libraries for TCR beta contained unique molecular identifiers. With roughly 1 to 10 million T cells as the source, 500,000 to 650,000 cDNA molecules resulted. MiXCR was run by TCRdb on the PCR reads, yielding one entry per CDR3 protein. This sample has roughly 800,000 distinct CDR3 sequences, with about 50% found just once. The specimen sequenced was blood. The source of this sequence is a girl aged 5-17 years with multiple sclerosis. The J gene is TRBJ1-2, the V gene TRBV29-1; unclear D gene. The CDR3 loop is CSVGGGAIGYTF. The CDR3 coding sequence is TGCAGCGTTGGGGGTGGAGCAATTGGCTACACCTTC.